Shown below are 30 T cell receptor beta chains from a single sample sequenced in a study of T cells in Graves' hyperthyroidism and ophthalmopathy. Researchers took RNA transcripts and amplified the TCR beta CDR3 regions from them. TCR CDR3 regions were first amplified by RT-PCR with HTBI primers. TCRdb analysed the multiplex PCR reads with MiXCR anew, one entry per CDR3 protein. The sample consists of some 210,000 distinct CDR3 sequences, about a sixth of them appearing once. What was sequenced was blood. Receptors originate from a man aged 50 to 59 with Graves' hyperthyroidism.

The J gene is TRBJ1-1, the V gene TRBV7-2; D gene unclear. There are 13 residues in the CDR3. Trimming left V 5 bases short and J 4 bases short, with 11 bases between. Germline V gene data show CDR1 as SGHTA and CDR2 as FQGNSA. The CDR3 sequence is CASSPAPATEAFF. CDR3 DNA sequence: TGTGCCAGCAGCCCTGCTCCGGCCACTGAAGCTTTCTTT.

This clonotype was recorded a few times. The rearrangement joins TRBV6-1 to TRBJ2-3, with 11 bases matching TRBD2. CDR3 length: 17 amino acids. In germline, CDR1 is MNHNS, CDR2 SASEGT. The V and J ends lost 3 bases and 3 bases, in that order; junction bases with no gene match: 8. The CDR3 sequence is CASSDATSGRVTDTQYF. The CDR3 bases are TGTGCCAGCAGTGACGCCACTAGCGGGAGAGTAACAGATACGCAGTATTTT.

This clonotype was picked up many times. V usage is TRBV28 and J usage is TRBJ2-3; TRBD2 matches at 8 bases. With 3 bases clipped from V and 0 bases from J, the junction kept 8 bases outside the gene matches. Per the germline V gene, CDR1 is MDHEN and CDR2 is SYDVKM. The CDR3 is 17 amino acids. The CDR3 DNA follows: TGTGCCAGCAGTTTCGTGCTAGCGGGTGCTAGCACAGATACGCAGTATTTT. Translation: CASSFVLAGASTDTQYF.

The chain combines TRBV3-1 with TRBJ2-5; 16 nucleotides agree with TRBD2. This CDR3 region has 15 residues. V lost 10 bases to trimming and J lost 4 bases; unmatched junction nucleotides: 6. CDR1 is LGHDT, CDR2 YNNKEL, per germline (reference sequence). CDR3 nucleotides: TGTGCCATCGGGACTAGCGGGAGGGCTGCAGAGACCCAGTACTTC. Encoded protein: CAIGTSGRAAETQYF.

The V gene is TRBV6-9, the J gene TRBJ2-1, with D hard to call. Germline CDR1 MNHGY, CDR2 SVAAGI. The germline V and J ends were trimmed by 3 bases and 6 bases, with 9 bases remaining between them. The length of the CDR3 is 13 residues. CDR3 coding DNA: TGTGCCAGCAGTTACGGTAGAGGCAATGAGCAGTTCTTC. Amino acid sequence: CASSYGRGNEQFF.

This clonotype was found many times. The J gene is TRBJ2-7, the V gene TRBV20-1; D gene uncertain. The CDR3 runs 12 residues. Germline assignment: CDR1 DFQATT and CDR2 SNEGSKA (reference sequence). V dropped 6 bases and J dropped 2 bases, with 11 bases sitting between them. The CDR3 DNA follows: TGCAGTGCGGAACAGTTAACCTACGAGCAGTACTTC. It translates to CSAEQLTYEQYF.

This clonotype occurred many times. The J gene is TRBJ2-3, the V gene TRBV5-1; 7 nucleotides line up with TRBD2. CDR3 length equals 18 residues. V lost 4 bases to trimming and J lost 3 bases; unmatched junction nucleotides: 17. The germline gives CDR1 SGHRS, CDR2 YFSETQ. CDR3 residues: CASSPLDGGGGGTDTQYF. CDR3 bases: TGCGCCAGCAGCCCCCTGGATGGTGGCGGGGGTGGGACAGATACGCAGTATTTT.

This clonotype came up many times. The genes are TRBV27 and TRBJ2-6; D is unclear. The germline CDR1 and CDR2 sequences are MNHEY and SMNVEV (reference sequence). V dropped 6 bases and J dropped 0 bases, with 6 bases sitting between them. The CDR3 consists of 14 residues. The DNA of the CDR3 is TGTGCCAGCAGGGCCTTCTCTGGGGCCAACGTCCTGACTTTC. Translation: CASRAFSGANVLTF.

This rearrangement joins TRBV25-1 to TRBJ1-2, with unresolved D. Germline CDR1 MGHDK, CDR2 SYGVNS. V gave up 1 base and J gave up 6 bases, with 18 bases separating them. The CDR3 is made up of 16 amino acids. CDR3 in amino acids: CASSEFASIAIDGYTF. In DNA form, the CDR3 reads TGTGCCAGCAGTGAATTCGCTAGTATTGCGATCGATGGCTACACCTTC.

For this clonotype: This may be a read error, as it is one base from a much larger clone. The conserved final phenylalanine or tryptophan is absent from the CDR3, which likely points to a read error. This rearrangement joins TRBV6-4 to TRBJ2-1; D is ambiguous. This CDR3 has 14 residues. CDR1 and CDR2 (germline): MRHNA, SNTAGT. V was shortened by 0 bases and J by 5 bases, with 8 bases between the two germline ends. CDR3 coding DNA: TGTGCCAGCAGTGACTCATCTAGAAACAATGAGCAGTTCCTC. Translating it yields CASSDSSRNNEQFL.

This clonotype was seen ten or more times. The chain links TRBV28 to TRBJ2-5; TRBD2 agrees at 8 bases. CDR1 is MDHEN, CDR2 SYDVKM, per germline. Losses at the gene ends were 3 bases for V and 5 bases for J; bases not matched to a gene: 5. CDR3 size: 14 residues. The CDR3 region is CASSFLAGRETQYF. The CDR3, as DNA: TGTGCCAGCAGTTTTTTAGCGGGACGGGAGACCCAGTACTTC.

The chain is built from TRBV9 and TRBJ2-5, with D perhaps being TRBD1 or TRBD2 (6 bases each). CDR3 length equals 14 residues. Trimming left V 0 bases short and J 4 bases short, with 10 bases between. In germline, CDR1 is SGDLS, CDR2 YYNGEE. The CDR3 reads CASSVGRGAETQYF. The CDR3 DNA reads TGTGCCAGCAGCGTAGGAAGGGGGGCAGAGACCCAGTACTTC. Drawing the rest from reference TRBV9 and TRBJ2-5, the complete variable domain is DSGVTQTPKHLITATGQRVTLRCSPRSGDLSVYWYQQSLDQGLQFLIQYYNGEERAKGNILERFSAQQFPDLHSELNLSSLELGDSALYFCASSVGRGAETQYFGPGTRLLVL.

This clonotype has just a few counts. The chain couples TRBV20-1 to TRBJ2-1; 10 positions agree with TRBD1. The CDR3 length is 15 residues. Germline V CDR1 and CDR2: DFQATT, SNEGSKA (reference sequence). V lost 2 bases and J lost 3; bases outside the gene matches: 4. CDR3 amino acids: CSARPWDRGYNEQFF. The CDR3 nucleotides are TGCAGTGCTAGACCCTGGGACAGGGGCTACAATGAGCAGTTCTTC.

This clonotype came up many times. This sequence joins TRBV28 and TRBJ2-2; weak D call: TRBD2 (6 bases). Looked up from germline, CDR1 is MDHEN and CDR2 is SYDVKM. Trimming shortened V by 5 bases and J by 7 bases, and 11 bases separated the two germline ends. The CDR3 loop spans 13 amino acids. CDR3 coding DNA: TGTGCCAGCAGTCTCTCGGAGGGCGGGGAGCTGTTTTTT. This encodes CASSLSEGGELFF.

This clonotype has just a few counts. The V call is TRBV29-1, the J call TRBJ2-1; 11 bases agree with TRBD2. Germline V CDR1 and CDR2: SQVTM, ANQGSEA. Unmatched junction bases numbered 16, after V lost 7 bases and J lost 8 bases. The CDR3 runs to 16 residues. Here the CDR3 reads CSAYGSSGRSMDEQFF. DNA for the CDR3: TGCAGCGCCTACGGCTCTAGCGGGAGGTCGATGGATGAGCAGTTCTTC.

This clonotype was detected many times. V is TRBV6-1 and J is TRBJ2-3, with 12 nucleotides matching TRBD2. The CDR3 length is 18 residues. Germline trimming cut 6 bases from V and 7 bases from J; bases unmatched to any gene: 17. Germline CDR1 reads MNHNS; CDR2 reads SASEGT. The CDR3 coding sequence is TGTGCCAGCAGATTCTTCCTATTACCTAGCGGGAGGGTGAATACGCAGTATTTT. It encodes CASRFFLLPSGRVNTQYF.

The chain recombines TRBV7-9 with TRBJ2-2; 8 bases align to TRBD1. CDR3 length: 15 amino acids. V lost 4 bases, J lost 4 bases, and 5 bases stayed unmatched. Germline-derived CDR1 and CDR2 are SEHNR and FQNEAQ (reference sequence). The CDR3 sequence: CASSSLDRATGELFF. The DNA of the CDR3 is TGTGCCAGCAGCTCCCTGGACAGGGCCACCGGGGAGCTGTTTTTT. The full variable domain, its missing parts supplied by reference TRBV7-9 and TRBJ2-2, is DTGVSQNPRHKITKRGQNVTFRCDPISEHNRLYWYRQTLGQGPEFLTYFQNEAQLEKSRLLSDRFSAERPKGSFSTLEIQRTEQGDSAMYLCASSSLDRATGELFFGEGSRLTVL.

This clonotype was observed at least ten times. V usage is TRBV20-1 and J usage is TRBJ1-4; TRBD1 aligns across 8 bases. The V gene end was trimmed by 6 bases and the J gene end by 7 bases; junction bases not matched to a gene: 10. Germline V lookup: CDR1 DFQATT, CDR2 SNEGSKA (reference sequence). The CDR3 is made up of 14 amino acids. CDR3 nucleotides: TGCAGTGCCTTTGACAGGGGTAGGAGTGAAAAACTGTTTTTT. Its protein is CSAFDRGRSEKLFF.

This sequence joins TRBV6-1 and TRBJ2-1, with 9 bases identical to TRBD2. The CDR3 runs 15 residues. Germline V CDR1 and CDR2: MNHNS, SASEGT. V gave up 3 bases and J gave up 5 bases; unmatched junction bases: 5. The CDR3 bases are TGTGCCAGCAGTGATAGCGGGAGTTTGGACAATGAGCAGTTCTTC. Translating it yields CASSDSGSLDNEQFF.

For this clonotype: Without the conserved terminal phenylalanine or tryptophan, this CDR3 likely stems from a read error. This rearrangement joins TRBV20-1 to TRBJ1-5; TRBD1 agrees at 7 bases. The CDR3 spans 19 residues. The ends lost 2 bases at V and 2 bases at J; junction bases unmatched: 18. CDR1 and CDR2 (germline): DFQATT, SNEGSKA (reference sequence). Written as DNA, the CDR3 is TGCAGTGCTAGATCGCAGAGATACAGGGGAGGGCTGGGCAATCAGCCCCAGCATTGT. Amino acids: CSARSQRYRGGLGNQPQHC.

This clonotype has a count of ten or more. The V call is TRBV30, the J call TRBJ2-7, with 13 positions matching TRBD2. Unmatched junction bases numbered 0, after V lost 1 base and J lost 3 bases. The CDR3 consists of 14 residues. Germline-derived CDR1 and CDR2 are GTSNPN and SVGIG (reference sequence). CDR3 nucleotide sequence: TGTGCCTGGAGTGGGACTAGCGGGAGCTACGAGCAGTACTTC. Translated: CAWSGTSGSYEQYF.

The chain couples TRBV20-1 to TRBJ1-5; possibly TRBD1 for D (5 bases). The CDR3 is 15 amino acids. V shed 5 bases and J shed 8 bases, with 22 bases lying between them. The germline CDR1 and CDR2 sequences are DFQATT and SNEGSKA (reference sequence). The CDR3 nucleotides read TGCAGTGCTTATGGGCGGAGGCAGGGCAGGAAGCCCCAGCATTTT. Protein: CSAYGRRQGRKPQHF.

This clonotype came up many times. The chain links TRBV7-8 to TRBJ2-7, with D unclear. The CDR3 spans 11 residues. CDR1 and CDR2 (germline): SGHVS, FQNEAQ. Trimming took off 5 bases at V and 5 bases at J, with 7 bases between the two ends. CDR3 coding DNA: TGTGCCAGCAGCCTTCGGAACGAGCAGTACTTC. This codes for CASSLRNEQYF.

About this clonotype itself: A much more abundant neighbour one base away suggests this may be a read error. The DNA for the CDR3 is TGTGCCAGCAAACCCTCGGCCACCCAAGAGACCCAGTACTTC. Translation gives CASKPSATQETQYF. The chain joins TRBV12-3 or TRBV12-4 to TRBJ2-5; unclear D gene. The CDR3 length is 14 residues. V lost 7 bases, J lost 1 base, and 13 bases lay in between.

The genes are TRBV20-1 and TRBJ1-6; TRBD1 is a possible D gene (6 bases). CDR3 length: 16 amino acids. The V end lost 0 bases, the J end lost 8 bases, and 17 bases lay between the germline ends. Germline CDR1 DFQATT, CDR2 SNEGSKA (reference sequence). This CDR3 reads CSARDGTGKEDSPLHF. For the CDR3, the DNA is TGCAGTGCTAGAGATGGAACAGGGAAGGAGGATTCACCCCTCCACTTT.

V gene TRBV7-9 combines with J gene TRBJ2-7, with D uncertain. The length of the CDR3 is 13 residues. Trimming removed 4 bases at V and 0 bases at J, with 7 bases between. The V gene's germline CDR1 is SEHNR and CDR2 FQNEAQ (reference sequence). The CDR3 reads CASSSPSSYEQYF. The CDR3 nucleotides read TGTGCCAGCAGCTCTCCAAGCTCCTACGAGCAGTACTTC.

This clonotype was counted a few times. J is TRBJ1-2 and V is TRBV27; weak D call: TRBD1 (6 bases). With 4 bases removed from V and 6 bases from J, the gap between germline ends came to 15 bases. Germline V lookup: CDR1 MNHEY, CDR2 SMNVEV (reference sequence). CDR3 length: 14 residues. The CDR3 sequence: CASSSQGREDGYTF. The CDR3 DNA sequence: TGTGCCAGCAGTTCGCAGGGGCGGGAAGATGGCTACACCTTC.

The V gene is TRBV6-6, the J gene TRBJ2-1, with D perhaps matching TRBD2 (6 bases). Trimming stripped 1 base from V and 3 bases from J, with 16 bases between. This CDR3 comprises 17 residues. Germline CDR1 is MNHNY and CDR2 is SVGAGI (reference sequence). The CDR3 DNA sequence: TGTGCCAGCAGTTACTACCTCGCGCGGGGTGGCTACAATGAGCAGTTCTTC. Translation gives CASSYYLARGGYNEQFF.

This chain joins TRBV6-1 and TRBJ2-3; D not certain. This CDR3 comprises 11 residues. The germline V gene has CDR1 MNHNS and CDR2 SASEGT. V dropped 9 bases and J dropped 6 bases, with 10 bases sitting between them. The CDR3 sequence: CASGRVDTQYF. In nucleotides, the CDR3 is TGTGCCAGTGGGCGCGTTGATACGCAGTATTTT.

This clonotype was observed many times. The rearrangement links TRBV6-1 to TRBJ2-3, with a weak D call TRBD2 (6 bases). The V gene's germline CDR1 is MNHNS and CDR2 SASEGT. This CDR3 contains 15 residues. V gave up 2 bases and J gave up 2 bases, with 11 bases separating them. The CDR3, as DNA: TGTGCCAGCAGTGAACCGGGACTCTACACAGATACGCAGTATTTT. Its translation: CASSEPGLYTDTQYF.